This TCR beta chain was recorded in a study of blood T cell repertoires in COVID-19. Study-level background: COVID-19 samples from acute and convalescent phases originated in the United States, Italy and Spain.

In the original processing: Counts of nucleated cells, estimated from reference gene primer amplification, were obtained. Using immunoSEQ multiplex PCR, the repertoire was profiled, and TCRdb retains in-frame clones only, with some absent. V, J and clone size reflect that table, while D and trimming were determined from the DNA. The sample carries approximately 300,000 clones, over 90% recorded once. In regard to this clone: The junction differs from germline at one of its ends, possibly a read error.

Cohort allocation depended upon clinical history that participants reported. This TCR was sampled from a woman aged 25 to 45 who had been exposed to COVID-19. The sequencing sample was made of PBMCs or T cells enriched from blood (not recorded which).

CDR3 amino acids: CASSPPGRAAGNTIYF. CDR3 sequence (DNA): TGTGCCAGCTCTCCACCAGGGCGAGCGGCTGGAAACACCATATATTTT. The chain recombines TRBV18 with TRBJ1-3; tentatively, D is TRBD1 (5 bases). The CDR3 has 16 residues. Per the germline V gene, CDR1 is KGHSH and CDR2 is LQKENI.